The 27 T cell receptor beta chains in this list originate from one sample, sequenced in a study of cytomegalovirus exposure and HLA in healthy donors (dated 2017 in TCRdb). The protocol used for the library was the immunoSEQ multiplex PCR assay. A mixture of 60 forward primers for TCR Vbeta segments and 13 reverse primers for TCR Jbeta segments was used in the multiplex PCR. In its TCRdb copy, this immuneACCESS table keeps in-frame sequences only and misses some clones. Where compared with another copy, unresolved V genes explain less than half of these, and the others have no known cause. The table for this sample lists roughly 100,000 clones; roughly three quarters of them were counted only once. The leading ten clones occupy roughly 1.3% of the sample. What was sequenced was PBMCs. The receptors stem from a man between 35 and 55 years old in good health and CMV-seronegative.

The gene calls are TRBV28 and TRBJ2-2, with a weak D call TRBD1 (6 bases). V was clipped by 3 bases and J by 3 bases, with 23 bases between them. This CDR3 has 19 residues. Germline V CDR1 and CDR2: MDHEN, SYDVKM. The CDR3 here is CASSFRFSWGQGYTGELFF. CDR3 DNA: TGTGCCAGCAGTTTTCGTTTTTCGTGGGGGCAGGGCTACACCGGGGAGCTGTTTTTT.

This chain joins TRBV5-3 and TRBJ2-7; weak D call: TRBD2 (5 bases). TRBV5-3 is assigned to the ORF class and has an uncertain function. The length of the CDR3 is 13 residues. V was pared by 1 base and J by 4 bases, with 9 bases between. CDR3 amino acids: CARSLTGWYEQYF. The CDR3 DNA follows: TGTGCCAGAAGCTTGACGGGGTGGTACGAGCAGTACTTC.

The chain couples TRBV7-9 to TRBJ2-1; a weak D match, TRBD1 (6 bases). CDR1 and CDR2 (germline): SEHNR, FQNEAQ (reference sequence). The V end was cut by 5 bases, the J end by 8 bases, with 10 bases between. This CDR3 contains 12 residues. This CDR3 reads CASSHRVDEQFF. The CDR3 bases are TGTGCCAGCAGCCACAGGGTTGATGAGCAGTTCTTC.

V usage is TRBV28 and J usage is TRBJ1-6; D is unclear. Trimming removed 1 base from V and 8 bases from J, with 6 bases in between. Germline V gene sequence: CDR1 MDHEN, CDR2 SYDVKM. This CDR3 has 13 amino acids. Here the CDR3 DNA reads TGTGCCAGCAGTTTATCCGGGGATTCACCCCTCCACTTT. Residues: CASSLSGDSPLHF.

The CDR3 spells CASSRAVGETQYF. CDR3 nucleotide sequence: TGCGCCAGCAGCCGCGCGGTTGGCGAGACCCAGTACTTC. The rearrangement links TRBV4-1 to TRBJ2-5; no clear D gene. This CDR3 comprises 13 residues. CDR1 and CDR2 from the germline V gene are MGHRA and YSYEKL. V lost 4 bases, J lost 5 bases, and 11 bases lay in between.

This clone ranks as medium-sized. This rearrangement joins TRBV6-4 to TRBJ2-1; 9 nucleotides line up with TRBD1. The CDR3 has 15 amino acids. The trim removed 0 bases at V and 3 bases at J, leaving 0 bases unmatched. The V gene's germline CDR1 is MRHNA and CDR2 SNTAGT. The CDR3 sequence: CASSDSTGGYNEQFF. DNA of the CDR3: TGTGCCAGCAGTGACTCGACAGGGGGCTACAATGAGCAGTTCTTC.

This chain uses TRBV19 with TRBJ1-4; D uncertain. CDR1 LNHDA and CDR2 SQIVND come from the germline V gene (reference sequence). The CDR3 has 13 amino acids. V dropped 5 bases and J dropped 6 bases, with 10 bases sitting between them. This chain's CDR3 is CASSPRTDEKLFF. CDR3 in DNA: TGTGCCAGTAGTCCGAGGACTGATGAAAAACTGTTTTTT.

The rearrangement joins TRBV4-3 to TRBJ2-5; 11 bases are a match to TRBD2. Germline loops: CDR1 LGHNA, CDR2 YSLEER. This CDR3 has 15 amino acids. J was trimmed by 2 bases and V by 3 bases; bases with no gene match: 2. The CDR3 reads CASSQGLAAQETQYF. For the CDR3, the DNA is TGCGCCAGCAGCCAGGGACTAGCGGCTCAAGAGACCCAGTACTTC.

V is TRBV9 and J is TRBJ1-2, with unresolved D. The ends were cut back, 4 bases at V and 2 bases at J, with 6 bases in the middle. The CDR3 spans 12 residues. Germline V gives CDR1 SGDLS, CDR2 YYNGEE. CDR3 nucleotides: TGTGCCAGCAGCACCAGGAACTATGGCTACACCTTC. Its protein is CASSTRNYGYTF.

This chain joins TRBV4-1 and TRBJ2-5; 7 bases match TRBD1. This CDR3 is 15 amino acids long. With V trimmed by 3 bases and J by 4 bases, 8 bases remained unmatched. Germline assignment: CDR1 MGHRA and CDR2 YSYEKL. The CDR3 spells CASSQGTAGSETQYF. DNA of the CDR3: TGCGCCAGCAGCCAGGGGACAGCAGGTTCAGAGACCCAGTACTTC.

The chain has TRBV25-1 and TRBJ2-5; D remains unclear. The ends were cut back, 9 bases at V and 2 bases at J, with 7 bases in the middle. The CDR3 runs to 11 residues. Germline CDR1 MGHDK, CDR2 SYGVNS. The CDR3: CASKLQETQYF. The CDR3 DNA reads TGTGCCAGTAAACTTCAAGAGACCCAGTACTTC.

The DNA for the CDR3 is TGTGCCAGCAGCTTCACTAGCGGGGGGGCCCGAGAGCAGTTCTTC. It yields the protein CASSFTSGGAREQFF. The chain recombines TRBV7-2 with TRBJ2-1, with 13 bases matching TRBD2. The V segment lost 3 bases and the J segment 10 bases; nucleotides outside the gene matches: 6. CDR3 length: 15 residues. Germline loops: CDR1 SGHTA, CDR2 FQGNSA.

The J gene is TRBJ2-6, the V gene TRBV7-2; TRBD2 might be the D (6 bases). Germline assignment: CDR1 SGHTA and CDR2 FQGNSA. The CDR3 is 16 amino acids. Trimming shortened V by 0 bases and J by 3 bases, and 9 bases separated the two germline ends. The CDR3 is CASSLARRGGANVLTF. CDR3 nucleotide sequence: TGTGCCAGCAGCTTAGCGAGGAGGGGTGGGGCCAACGTCCTGACTTTC.

This clone was seen only a few times. The chain carries TRBV9 and TRBJ1-1; D is possibly TRBD1 (5 bases). The V gene's germline CDR1 is SGDLS and CDR2 YYNGEE. The CDR3 loop spans 14 amino acids. V lost 6 bases, J lost 2 bases, and 14 bases lay in between. The CDR3 sequence is CASTEQVVNTEAFF. Written as DNA, the CDR3 is TGTGCCAGCACCGAACAGGTCGTAAACACTGAAGCTTTCTTT.

The chain couples TRBV6-5 to TRBJ1-6, with 7 bases matching TRBD1. V dropped 7 bases and J dropped 9; count of bases not matched to a gene: 9. Germline lookup yields CDR1 MNHEY and CDR2 SVGAGI. The length of the CDR3 is 14 residues. CDR3 coding DNA: TGTGCCAGCAATTCCGGGACAGTCCCTTCACCCCTCCACTTT. Its translation is CASNSGTVPSPLHF.

This clone appeared once. The chain links TRBV10-3 to TRBJ2-5, with 7 positions matching TRBD1. Trimming took 2 bases from V and 3 from J; bases not matched to a gene: 3. This CDR3 is 14 amino acids long. From germline, CDR1 is ENHRY and CDR2 SYGVKD. DNA of the CDR3: TGTGCCATCAGTGAGAGGGGACAGAAAGAGACCCAGTACTTC. Amino acid sequence: CAISERGQKETQYF.

V gene TRBV6-1 combines with J gene TRBJ1-3; TRBD1 aligns across 7 bases. Germline CDR1 MNHNS, CDR2 SASEGT. The V gene end was trimmed by 9 bases and the J gene end by 4 bases; junction bases not matched to a gene: 6. There are 13 residues in the CDR3. The CDR3 here is CASRGLGGNTIYF. CDR3 nucleotides: TGTGCCAGTAGGGGGCTCGGAGGAAACACCATATATTTT.

The chain recombines TRBV9 with TRBJ2-1, with 8 bases fitting TRBD2. CDR3 size: 15 residues. The trim removed 2 bases at V and 1 base at J, leaving 2 bases unmatched. Germline V lookup: CDR1 SGDLS, CDR2 YYNGEE. CDR3 nucleotides: TGTGCCAGCAGCGTCCGGGAGGGATCCTACAATGAGCAGTTCTTC. Translated, it gives CASSVREGSYNEQFF.

The chain uses TRBV12-5 and TRBJ1-1; 11 bases agree with TRBD1. The V gene's germline CDR1 is LGHNT and CDR2 FRNRAP. The CDR3 has 15 residues. The junction had 6 bases not matched to a gene; V was cut back by 6 bases and J by 3 bases. This chain's CDR3 is CASGIEDRGHTEAFF. CDR3 in DNA: TGTGCTAGTGGCATTGAGGACAGGGGGCACACTGAAGCTTTCTTT.

The chain joins TRBV6-1 to TRBJ2-7, with D unclear. CDR3 length equals 13 residues. From germline, CDR1 is MNHNS and CDR2 SASEGT. Trimming took 8 bases from V and 0 from J, leaving 11 bases between them. The CDR3: CASLYRSSYEQYF. For the CDR3, the DNA is TGTGCCAGCCTCTATCGGAGCTCCTACGAGCAGTACTTC.

This clone was counted once. This sequence joins TRBV5-4 and TRBJ1-1; 8 nucleotides align to TRBD1. Trimming removed 0 bases from V and 5 bases from J; junction bases left unmatched: 6. CDR3 length equals 15 residues. Looked up from germline, CDR1 is SGHNT and CDR2 is YYREEE (reference sequence). The CDR3 sequence is CASSLAQGAGTEAFF. CDR3 coding DNA: TGTGCCAGCAGCTTGGCTCAGGGGGCTGGGACTGAAGCTTTCTTT.

The chain couples TRBV9 to TRBJ2-5, with 9 bases aligning to TRBD1. V lost 4 bases and J lost 4; bases outside the gene matches: 11. Germline V lookup: CDR1 SGDLS, CDR2 YYNGEE. CDR3 length equals 16 residues. The CDR3 bases are TGTGCCAGCAGCAAGACCGGGACAGGGAGCGGAGAGACCCAGTACTTC. This sequence encodes CASSKTGTGSGETQYF.

V and J are TRBV5-1 and TRBJ2-3, with D unresolved. Germline V gene sequence: CDR1 SGHRS, CDR2 YFSETQ. Trimming stripped 0 bases from V and 1 base from J, with 6 bases between. The CDR3 is 14 residues long. The CDR3 region has the DNA TGCGCCAGCAGCTTGGCCTCGGGCACAGATACGCAGTATTTT. Its translation: CASSLASGTDTQYF.

The chain employs TRBV7-9 and TRBJ1-2, with 7 nucleotides matching TRBD1. J was trimmed by 0 bases and V by 5 bases; bases with no gene match: 6. There are 15 residues in the CDR3. CDR1 and CDR2 from the germline V gene are SEHNR and FQNEAQ (reference sequence). The CDR3 DNA reads TGTGCCAGCAGCCCCCGACAGGGTACTAACTATGGCTACACCTTC. Its protein is CASSPRQGTNYGYTF.

This clone turned up a few times. The J gene is TRBJ2-7, the V gene TRBV21-1; the table gives TRBD1 as D, unverified against the DNA. TRBV21-1 is tagged as a pseudogene. The CDR3 covers 15 residues. CDR3 amino acids: CASSRTGEKTYEQYF. As DNA, the CDR3 is TGTGCCAGCAGCAGGACAGGGGAAAAAACCTACGAGCAGTACTTC.

The chain couples TRBV7-2 to TRBJ1-5; perhaps TRBD1 as D (6 bases). The germline V and J ends were trimmed by 3 bases and 5 bases, with 14 bases remaining between them. This CDR3 is 15 amino acids long. Germline V CDR1 and CDR2: SGHTA, FQGNSA. The CDR3 loop is CASSLEQGTHQPQHF. The CDR3 DNA reads TGTGCCAGCAGCTTGGAACAGGGAACCCATCAGCCCCAGCATTTT.

The J gene is TRBJ1-2, the V gene TRBV7-9, with 10 bases matching TRBD1. V lost 3 bases and J lost 12; bases outside the gene matches: 7. Germline CDR1 SEHNR, CDR2 FQNEAQ (reference sequence). There are 13 residues in the CDR3. CDR3 in amino acids: CASSFGGQGQNTF. For the CDR3, the DNA is TGTGCCAGCAGCTTTGGGGGACAGGGGCAAAACACCTTC.